These 32 T cell receptor beta chains were sequenced from one sample in a study of Ad26.COV2.S vaccination and SARS-CoV-2 variants. Sequencing was performed with immunoSEQ multiplex PCR; in TCRdb, only in-frame clones are kept and a portion is missing. The repertoire holds roughly 410,000 clones, about four fifths seen once, with approximately 7% in the top ten. Indicated treatment: about 20 received Ad26.COV2.S at low or high dose, single or two shots; 5 received placebo; per-sample allocation not given. The investigators took samples on day 63 after the first vaccine or placebo injection. The sequenced sample was peripheral blood, obtained in a trial of Ad26.COV2.S vaccine versus placebo. Source of these receptors: a person aged 18-60 years who received the Ad26.COV2.S COVID-19 vaccine or a placebo.

The rearrangement links TRBV19 to TRBJ2-1, with 13 bases that match TRBD2. The V gene end was trimmed by 6 bases and the J gene end by 11 bases; junction bases not matched to a gene: 13. The CDR3 consists of 16 residues. Per germline, CDR1 LNHDA and CDR2 SQIVND (reference sequence). CDR3 in amino acids: CASRTPGLAGPGQQFF. The CDR3 DNA follows: TGTGCCAGTAGGACCCCGGGACTAGCGGGGCCCGGCCAGCAGTTCTTC.

V is TRBV18 and J is TRBJ2-1; 8 nucleotides agree with TRBD1. This CDR3 has 12 amino acids. V shed 8 bases, J shed 7 bases, and the junction held 4 bases outside the gene matches. From germline, CDR1 is KGHSH and CDR2 LQKENI. CDR3 bases: TGTGCCAGCGTTACAGGGGGAAATGAGCAGTTCTTC. This codes for CASVTGGNEQFF.

The chain carries TRBV12-5 and TRBJ1-5; 7 nucleotides match TRBD1. Germline CDR1 LGHNT, CDR2 FRNRAP. The V segment lost 6 bases and the J segment 6 bases; nucleotides outside the gene matches: 29. CDR3 length equals 21 residues. CDR3 loop: CASGHHSSSRQGEGGSQPQHF. Written as DNA, the CDR3 is TGTGCTAGTGGCCACCACTCCAGTTCGAGACAGGGAGAGGGGGGAAGTCAGCCCCAGCATTTT. Based on the CDR3 plus reference TRBV12-5 and TRBJ1-5, the full variable domain is DARVTQTPRHKVTEMGQEVTMRCQPILGHNTVFWYRQTMMQGLELLAYFRNRAPLDDSGMPKDRFSAEMPDATLATLKIQPSEPRDSAVYFCASGHHSSSRQGEGGSQPQHFGDGTRLSIL.

The chain is built from TRBV6-5 and TRBJ1-2; D is perhaps TRBD1 (5 bases). Trimming left V 6 bases short and J 2 bases short, with 16 bases between. CDR1 MNHEY and CDR2 SVGAGI come from the germline V gene. CDR3 length equals 15 residues. The CDR3 DNA is TGTGCCAGCAGGGGCCTCTCCCGGGACAACTATGGCTACACCTTC. As protein: CASRGLSRDNYGYTF.

V usage is TRBV24-1 and J usage is TRBJ2-1; weak D call: TRBD1 (6 bases). CDR1 and CDR2 (germline): KGHDR, SFDVKD. There are 14 residues in the CDR3. V was clipped by 9 bases and J by 2 bases, with 13 bases between them. In nucleotides, the CDR3 is TGTGCCACCGGATTCAGGGGCCCCTACAATGAGCAGTTCTTC. This sequence encodes CATGFRGPYNEQFF.

In nucleotides, the CDR3 is TGTGCCAGCAGCGTAAGACAGGGGAGGTGGGCCTACGAGCAGTACTTC. Translating gives CASSVRQGRWAYEQYF. The rearrangement links TRBV7-6 to TRBJ2-7, with TRBD1 identical over 8 bases. Germline V gene lookup returns CDR1 SGHVS and CDR2 FNYEAQ. V shed 5 bases and J 2 bases; nucleotides not matched to a gene: 11. The CDR3 totals 16 residues.

This chain connects TRBV6-4 to TRBJ2-1; perhaps D is TRBD1 or TRBD2 (6 bases each). This CDR3 spans 16 amino acids. V was clipped by 2 bases and J by 6 bases, with 17 bases between them. Germline assignment: CDR1 MRHNA and CDR2 SNTAGT. The CDR3 spells CASSDISRGAPNEQFF. The CDR3 nucleotides are TGTGCCAGCAGTGACATTTCTAGGGGGGCACCCAATGAGCAGTTCTTC.

This chain uses TRBV7-3 with TRBJ2-1; no clear D gene. From germline, CDR1 is SGHTA and CDR2 FQGTGA. V shed 3 bases and J shed 4 bases, with 7 bases lying between them. The CDR3 loop spans 13 amino acids. The CDR3 sequence is CASSFNSYNEQFF. CDR3 coding DNA: TGTGCCAGCAGCTTTAACAGTTACAATGAGCAGTTCTTC. Full variable domain (missing parts from reference TRBV7-3 and TRBJ2-1): GAGVSQTPSNKVTEKGKYVELRCDPISGHTALYWYRQSLGQGPEFLIYFQGTGAADDSGLPNDRFFAVRPEGSVSTLKIQRTERGDSAVYLCASSFNSYNEQFFGPGTRLTVL.

This clone was counted only a few times. The rearrangement uses TRBV2 and TRBJ1-1; TRBD1 matches at 7 bases. After removal of 8 bases from V and 5 bases from J, the junction contained 11 bases not matched to a gene. Germline lookup yields CDR1 SNHLY and CDR2 FYNNEI. This CDR3 has 14 amino acids. Here the CDR3 reads CASRREGARTEAFF. CDR3 DNA: TGTGCCAGCCGCCGGGAGGGGGCGCGAACTGAAGCTTTCTTT.

The rearrangement joins TRBV9 to TRBJ2-3; a possible D gene is TRBD1 (5 bases). Trimming shortened V by 0 bases and J by 5 bases, and 16 bases separated the two germline ends. The CDR3 covers 16 residues. The V gene's germline CDR1 is SGDLS and CDR2 YYNGEE. DNA for the CDR3: TGTGCCAGCAGCGTAGCGGACAACGGACCACTAGATACGCAGTATTTT. It yields the protein CASSVADNGPLDTQYF. The full variable domain, with the rest looked up from reference TRBV9 and TRBJ2-3, is DSGVTQTPKHLITATGQRVTLRCSPRSGDLSVYWYQQSLDQGLQFLIQYYNGEERAKGNILERFSAQQFPDLHSELNLSSLELGDSALYFCASSVADNGPLDTQYFGPGTRLTVL.

The chain couples TRBV18 to TRBJ2-2; a possible D gene is TRBD1 (6 bases). The length of the CDR3 is 13 residues. V was shortened by 4 bases and J by 6 bases, with 9 bases between the two germline ends. CDR1 and CDR2 from the germline V gene are KGHSH and LQKENI. CDR3 protein: CASSRQAAGELFF. CDR3 nucleotide sequence: TGTGCCAGCTCACGACAGGCTGCCGGGGAGCTGTTTTTT.

The chain is built from TRBV10-3 and TRBJ1-1; D is unclear. Trimming removed 4 bases at V and 9 bases at J, with 9 bases between. The germline V gene has CDR1 ENHRY and CDR2 SYGVKD. The CDR3 is 11 amino acids. This chain's CDR3 is CAISVNRQAFF. The DNA of the CDR3 is TGTGCCATCAGTGTAAACAGACAAGCTTTCTTT.

V usage is TRBV19 and J usage is TRBJ1-4; TRBD1 matches 7 bases. The CDR3 spans 15 residues. Germline values: CDR1 LNHDA, CDR2 SQIVND (reference sequence). The V and J ends lost 8 bases and 9 bases, in that order; junction bases with no gene match: 15. CDR3 in DNA: TGTGCCAGTTCTTCAGGGGGTCAGATAATGAAAAAACTGTTTTTT. This encodes CASSSGGQIMKKLFF.

This rearrangement joins TRBV5-1 to TRBJ1-3; D is possibly TRBD1 (5 bases). This CDR3 has 15 amino acids. The germline V and J ends were trimmed by 3 bases and 0 bases, with 10 bases remaining between them. Germline V gives CDR1 SGHRS, CDR2 YFSETQ. CDR3 protein: CASSSDQGSGNTIYF. The CDR3 DNA reads TGCGCCAGCAGCTCCGACCAGGGCTCTGGAAACACCATATATTTT.

DNA for the CDR3: TGTGCCAGCAGCCCGAACGGGGGGGTGCGGACCCAGTACTTC. As protein: CASSPNGGVRTQYF. This chain joins TRBV7-2 and TRBJ2-5; 8 nucleotides line up with TRBD2. Germline V lookup: CDR1 SGHTA, CDR2 FQGNSA. Germline trimming cut 5 bases from V and 7 bases from J; bases unmatched to any gene: 9. The CDR3 runs to 14 residues.

This clone was found a few times. The V gene is TRBV27, the J gene TRBJ1-1; D is unclear. From germline, CDR1 is MNHEY and CDR2 SMNVEV (reference sequence). Trimming removed 4 bases from V and 4 bases from J, with 10 bases in between. The CDR3 totals 13 residues. The CDR3 protein is CASSYEGGTEAFF. The CDR3 DNA reads as TGTGCCAGCAGTTATGAGGGCGGCACTGAAGCTTTCTTT.

The CDR3 loop reads CASSMAGFTEAFF. The CDR3 DNA reads TGCGCCAGCAGCATGGCGGGGTTCACTGAAGCTTTCTTT. The chain carries TRBV5-1 and TRBJ1-1; D is uncertain. In germline, CDR1 is SGHRS, CDR2 YFSETQ. V was cut by 4 bases and J by 4 bases, with 11 bases left in between. This CDR3 is built from 13 residues.

For the CDR3, the DNA is TGTGCCAGAAGCCGGACAGGGCGAGAGACCCAGTACTTC. This codes for CARSRTGRETQYF. This chain links TRBV7-5 with TRBJ2-5; the table's D call, TRBD1, has no DNA check behind it. TRBV7-5 is described as a pseudogene. This CDR3 region has 13 residues.

CDR3 sequence: CASSLLGERSNQPQHF. The CDR3 DNA follows: TGTGCCAGCAGTTTATTAGGGGAAAGGAGCAATCAGCCCCAGCATTTT. The chain is built from TRBV27 and TRBJ1-5; D is perhaps TRBD1 (5 bases). From germline, CDR1 is MNHEY and CDR2 SMNVEV (reference sequence). The CDR3 loop spans 16 amino acids. V was cut by 1 base and J by 1 base, with 11 bases left in between.

This rearrangement joins TRBV29-1 to TRBJ2-7, with D maybe TRBD2 (6 bases). CDR1 is SQVTM, CDR2 ANQGSEA, per germline. The ends were cut back, 5 bases at V and 3 bases at J, with 20 bases in the middle. The CDR3 extends over 15 amino acids. The CDR3 DNA follows: TGCAGCGTTCAACGACTCGGGGGACTTGGCTACGAGCAGTACTTC. It codes for CSVQRLGGLGYEQYF.

This clone appeared a few times. V usage is TRBV7-9 and J usage is TRBJ1-2, with no clear D. CDR1 and CDR2 (germline): SEHNR, FQNEAQ (reference sequence). The CDR3 is 17 amino acids. V lost 4 bases and J lost 8, with 26 bases in between. CDR3 in amino acids: CASSSSTSGIAGSGYTF. The CDR3 region has the DNA TGTGCCAGCAGCTCGTCTACTTCTGGGATTGCCGGTTCCGGCTACACCTTC.

The V call is TRBV19, the J call TRBJ2-5; D ambiguous. CDR1 LNHDA and CDR2 SQIVND come from the germline V gene (reference sequence). The CDR3 loop spans 13 amino acids. The ends were cut back, 3 bases at V and 2 bases at J, with 7 bases in the middle. The CDR3 here is CASSMGIQETQYF. CDR3 coding DNA: TGTGCCAGTAGTATGGGGATTCAAGAGACCCAGTACTTC.

V usage is TRBV15 and J usage is TRBJ1-1, with 7 bases lining up with TRBD1. Germline trimming cut 5 bases from V and 3 bases from J; bases unmatched to any gene: 9. The CDR3 is 15 residues long. Germline V gene lookup returns CDR1 LNHNV and CDR2 YYDKDF (reference sequence). The CDR3 coding sequence is TGTGCCACCAGCCCTCGAACAGGGGCGGACACTGAAGCTTTCTTT. It specifies CATSPRTGADTEAFF.

The chain joins TRBV21-1 to TRBJ1-1. TRBV21-1 is designated a pseudogene. There are 12 residues in the CDR3. The CDR3 bases are TGTGCCAGCAGCGGAGACTACACTGAAGCTTTCTTT. This gives the protein CASSGDYTEAFF.

CDR3 region: CASSVNYGETQYF. CDR3 in DNA: TGTGCCAGCAGCGTCAATTATGGGGAGACCCAGTACTTC. The gene calls are TRBV7-3 and TRBJ2-5; unclear D gene. The CDR3 covers 13 residues. Trimming left V 5 bases short and J 5 bases short, with 12 bases between. Germline CDR1 reads SGHTA; CDR2 reads FQGTGA.

V gene TRBV19 combines with J gene TRBJ2-7, with 7 bases identical to TRBD2. CDR3 length equals 17 residues. Trimming removed 6 bases from V and 6 bases from J; junction bases left unmatched: 20. CDR1 and CDR2 from the germline V gene are LNHDA and SQIVND (reference sequence). The CDR3: CASSRGYSRENPSEQYF. The CDR3 region has the DNA TGTGCCAGTAGCCGAGGGTACTCGCGGGAGAATCCTAGCGAGCAGTACTTC.

This clone was recorded only once. The chain uses TRBV7-2 and TRBJ1-1; D ambiguous. The CDR3 is 13 residues long. Trimming removed 1 base at V and 11 bases at J, with 14 bases between. CDR1 and CDR2 (germline): SGHTA, FQGNSA. For the CDR3, the DNA is TGTGCCAGCAGCTTAGAGAGGCCTAGGGTGGCTTTCTTT. This sequence encodes CASSLERPRVAFF.

CDR3 nucleotides: TGTGCCAGCAGCCAGTCCTCTTTCCCCCTCCACTTT. Translation gives CASSQSSFPLHF. This rearrangement joins TRBV4-2 to TRBJ1-6; no reliable D call. The CDR3 consists of 12 residues. Germline assignment: CDR1 LGHNA and CDR2 YNFKEQ. Trimming shortened V by 3 bases and J by 13 bases, and 10 bases separated the two germline ends.

Concerning this clone: At one boundary the junction diverges from the germline segment, which might be a read error. The CDR3 region is CSARIPGTSVF. CDR3 DNA sequence: TGCAGTGCTAGAATCCCCGGGACTAGTGTCTTC. The chain recombines TRBV20-1 with TRBJ2-1; TRBD2 matches at 8 bases. Germline V gene lookup returns CDR1 DFQATT and CDR2 SNEGSKA (reference sequence). CDR3 length: 11 residues.

The gene calls are TRBV5-6 and TRBJ2-2, with 11 bases lining up with TRBD2. The length of the CDR3 is 15 residues. The V gene's germline CDR1 is SGHDT and CDR2 YYEEEE. V lost 5 bases to trimming and J lost 4 bases; unmatched junction nucleotides: 4. The CDR3 nucleotides are TGTGCCAGCAGTTTCGGACTAGCGGGCACCGGGGAGCTGTTTTTT. Translated, it gives CASSFGLAGTGELFF.

V and J are TRBV27 and TRBJ1-1; possibly TRBD1 for D (5 bases). The germline V gene has CDR1 MNHEY and CDR2 SMNVEV (reference sequence). The CDR3 totals 13 residues. Trimming took 4 bases from V and 6 from J, leaving 12 bases between them. CDR3 sequence: CASSSSRVSEAFF. The CDR3 region has the DNA TGTGCCAGCAGTTCTTCCAGGGTTTCTGAAGCTTTCTTT.

The chain links TRBV3-1 (or the pseudogene TRBV3-2) to TRBJ1-5; no definite D call. The V end was cut by 4 bases, the J end by 9 bases, with 13 bases between. Germline-derived CDR1 and CDR2 are LGHDT and YNNKEL (reference sequence). The CDR3 spans 13 residues. In nucleotides, the CDR3 is TGTGCCAGCAGCCCAGGTTTTCCAAGGCCCCAGCATTTT. It translates to CASSPGFPRPQHF.